A single sample gave rise to the 20 T cell receptor beta chains below, sequenced in a study of prognosis after radiotherapy for stage I lung cancer. Genomic DNA was subjected to two-round multiplex PCR for amplification of TCR beta CDR3. First-round PCR used primers specific to each TRBV and TRBJ gene. TCRdb re-called the multiplex PCR reads through MiXCR, storing one row per CDR3 protein. This table has approximately 30,000 distinct CDR3 sequences, about 39% appearing once. The sequencing here drew on PBMCs, taken before or after stereotactic body radiation therapy (not recorded which). These receptors all stem from a donor over 45 with non-small cell lung cancer.

At least ten counts were recorded for this clonotype. The chain has TRBV5-1 and TRBJ2-5, with TRBD1 identical over 9 bases. Germline values: CDR1 SGHRS, CDR2 YFSETQ. The CDR3 is 17 residues long. Germline trimming cut 4 bases from V and 5 bases from J; bases unmatched to any gene: 15. The DNA of the CDR3 is TGCGCCAGCAGCCGACGCCAAACAGGGGGCCAGCTGGAGACCCAGTACTTC. Protein: CASSRRQTGGQLETQYF.

This clonotype was counted at least ten times. The rearrangement joins TRBV4-1 to TRBJ1-3; D uncertain. Germline-derived CDR1 and CDR2 are MGHRA and YSYEKL. V gave up 0 bases and J gave up 2 bases, with 2 bases separating them. The CDR3 length is 13 residues. CDR3 DNA sequence: TGCGCCAGCAGCCAAGAACCTGGAAACACCATATATTTT. Amino acid sequence: CASSQEPGNTIYF.

Ten or more counts support this clonotype. The genes are TRBV5-1 and TRBJ2-7, with no clear D. In germline, CDR1 is SGHRS, CDR2 YFSETQ. CDR3 length: 14 amino acids. V lost 4 bases and J 0 bases, leaving 11 bases between the germline ends. In DNA form, the CDR3 reads TGCGCCAGCAGCCGCGAAGGAAGCTCCTACGAGCAGTACTTC. This gives the protein CASSREGSSYEQYF.

This clonotype was detected ten times or more. The chain recombines TRBV12-3 or TRBV12-4 with TRBJ2-7; D may be TRBD1 (5 bases). The CDR3 extends over 12 amino acids. V dropped 3 bases and J dropped 8 bases, with 11 bases sitting between them. CDR3 nucleotides: TGTGCCAGCAGTTTCCGACAGTTGCAGCAGTACTTC. Protein: CASSFRQLQQYF.

In its sample, this clonotype was seen many times. The V and J genes are TRBV19 and TRBJ2-2; D remains unclear. The CDR3 contains 15 residues. Trimming left V 2 bases short and J 5 bases short, with 12 bases between. Germline V gene lookup returns CDR1 LNHDA and CDR2 SQIVND (reference sequence). The CDR3 nucleotides read TGTGCCAGTAGTATAAGTCTGGCGCTTACCGGGGAGCTGTTTTTT. As protein: CASSISLALTGELFF.

As concerns this clonotype: A single base separates this from a much larger clone, so it may be a read error. This CDR3 fails to terminate in the conserved phenylalanine or tryptophan, so it likely reflects a read error. The J gene is TRBJ2-3, the V gene TRBV6-2 or TRBV6-3; D ambiguous. The CDR3 loop spans 14 amino acids. The V end lost 2 bases, the J end lost 3 bases, and 9 bases lay between the germline ends. Germline values: CDR1 MNHEY, CDR2 SVGEGT. The CDR3 reads CASSYPESTDTQYP. CDR3 bases: TGTGCCAGCAGTTACCCGGAGAGTACAGATACGCAGTATCCT.

This clonotype was counted many times. The chain joins TRBV30 to TRBJ1-1; D not resolved. CDR3 length: 13 amino acids. V was pared by 2 bases and J by 5 bases, with 12 bases between. From germline, CDR1 is GTSNPN and CDR2 SVGIG (reference sequence). The CDR3, as DNA: TGTGCCTGGAGTCTCCCCCCTGGGACTGAAGCTTTCTTT. Translated: CAWSLPPGTEAFF.

This clonotype was observed once. The genes are TRBV11-2 and TRBJ2-2; D is unclear. The V end was cut by 4 bases, the J end by 2 bases, with 8 bases between. Germline values: CDR1 SGHAT, CDR2 FQNNGV. The CDR3 contains 14 residues. This CDR3 reads CASSYDINTGELFF. In nucleotides, the CDR3 is TGTGCCAGCAGCTACGATATTAACACCGGGGAGCTGTTTTTT.

Concerning this clonotype itself: The germline gene is not matched at one end of the junction; a read error may be the cause. The V and J genes are TRBV6-1 and TRBJ2-2; D might be TRBD1 or TRBD2, each matching 6 bases. There are 18 residues in the CDR3. Germline V CDR1 and CDR2: MNHNS, SASEGT. This CDR3 is CAIPGGVRGLPNTGQLFF. In DNA, the CDR3 is TGTGCCATCCCAGGAGGGGTCCGGGGGCTCCCGAACACCGGGCAGCTGTTTTTT.

Only one count was recorded for this clonotype. This chain connects TRBV4-1 to TRBJ1-6; 7 bases map to TRBD1. This CDR3 is built from 17 residues. Germline lookup yields CDR1 MGHRA and CDR2 YSYEKL. V shed 1 base, J shed 9 bases, and the junction held 12 bases outside the gene matches. The CDR3 nucleotides read TGCGCCAGCAGCCAAGGAGACAGGGCCACGGGCTCTTCACCCCTCCACTTT. It is translated as CASSQGDRATGSSPLHF.

Many counts were recorded for this clonotype. The chain employs TRBV13 and TRBJ2-7; D ambiguous. The CDR3 totals 14 residues. The ends were cut back, 5 bases at V and 2 bases at J, with 13 bases in the middle. Germline lookup yields CDR1 PRHDT and CDR2 FYEKMQ (reference sequence). For the CDR3, the DNA is TGTGCCAGCAGCCCCTTTCGAATGGCCTACGAGCAGTACTTC. Translated: CASSPFRMAYEQYF.

Turning to this clonotype: A far larger clone is a single base away, which makes a read error likely. DNA for the CDR3: TGTGCCAGCAGTTCCCAGGTAGAGCAGTACTTC. Protein product: CASSSQVEQYF. V usage is TRBV11-3 and J usage is TRBJ2-7, with unresolved D. CDR3 size: 11 residues. Trimming took 6 bases from V and 7 from J, leaving 10 bases between them. CDR1 is SGHNT and CDR2 is YENEEA in the germline V gene.

There are many counts of this clonotype. The genes are TRBV4-1 and TRBJ1-5; 10 nucleotides line up with TRBD1. Germline lookup yields CDR1 MGHRA and CDR2 YSYEKL. This CDR3 is built from 17 residues. V lost 3 bases and J lost 2; bases outside the gene matches: 7. Here the CDR3 reads CASSQTDRGIGNQPQHF. In DNA form, the CDR3 reads TGCGCCAGCAGCCAGACGGACAGGGGGATCGGCAATCAGCCCCAGCATTTT.

This clonotype qualifies as medium-sized. J is TRBJ1-2 and V is TRBV20-1; 7 nucleotides align to TRBD1. Germline V CDR1 and CDR2: DFQATT, SNEGSKA (reference sequence). V was clipped by 2 bases and J by 5 bases; unmatched bases: 11. The CDR3 is 15 amino acids. The CDR3 DNA reads as TGCAGTGCTAGATCCTCCCCCGGGACAGAATATGGCTACACCTTC. This codes for CSARSSPGTEYGYTF.

For this clonotype: This may stem from a read error, because a much larger clone lies one nucleotide away. The chain couples TRBV18 to TRBJ2-2, with D perhaps assigned TRBD1 or TRBD2 (5 bases each). This CDR3 has 15 amino acids. Germline V gene sequence: CDR1 KGHSH, CDR2 LQKENI. The CDR3 DNA reads TGTGCCAGCTCAACAGGACTGCCGAACACCGGGGAGCCGTTTTTT. Translated: CASSTGLPNTGEPFF.

This clonotype was seen repeatedly, ten times or more. The chain employs TRBV5-1 and TRBJ2-3, with D hard to call. The germline V gene has CDR1 SGHRS and CDR2 YFSETQ. The CDR3 is 14 residues long. V was shortened by 0 bases and J by 8 bases, with 13 bases between the two germline ends. The CDR3 loop is CASSLGFGSVTQYF. CDR3 in DNA: TGCGCCAGCAGCTTGGGATTCGGCAGTGTTACGCAGTATTTT.

This chain uses TRBV7-2 with TRBJ1-5; 8 nucleotides align to TRBD1. Germline CDR1 SGHTA, CDR2 FQGNSA. The V gene end was trimmed by 1 base and the J gene end by 10 bases; junction bases not matched to a gene: 6. This CDR3 is built from 14 residues. The CDR3 here is CASSLGQGALPQHF. CDR3 nucleotides: TGTGCCAGCAGCTTAGGGCAGGGGGCTCTACCCCAGCATTTT. Supplemented by reference TRBV7-2 and TRBJ1-5, the full variable domain reads GAGVSQSPSNKVTEKGKDVELRCDPISGHTALYWYRQSLGQGLEFLIYFQGNSAPDKSGLPSDRFSAERTGGSVSTLTIQRTQQEDSAVYLCASSLGQGALPQHFGDGTRLSIL.

This clonotype was found once. CDR3 sequence (DNA): TGTGCCAGCAGTTCTCTCAGGGTCGAAGGGTCAGGGGAGCAGTACTTC. Translated, it gives CASSSLRVEGSGEQYF. This chain links TRBV28 with TRBJ2-7; possibly TRBD1 for D (5 bases). The CDR3 sequence is 16 residues long. V lost 4 bases and J lost 7, with 23 bases in between. Germline loops: CDR1 MDHEN, CDR2 SYDVKM. Based on the CDR3 plus reference TRBV28 and TRBJ2-7, the full variable domain is DVKVTQSSRYLVKRTGEKVFLECVQDMDHENMFWYRQDPGLGLRLIYFSYDVKMKEKGDIPEGYSVSREKKERFSLILESASTNQTSMYLCASSSLRVEGSGEQYFGPGTRLTVT.

The sample holds many counts of this clonotype. The DNA of the CDR3 is TGTGCCAGTAGAGACAGGGGAGGCACCGGGGAGCTGTTTTTT. Amino acid sequence: CASRDRGGTGELFF. The J gene is TRBJ2-2, the V gene TRBV19; 8 nucleotides line up with TRBD1. The ends lost 6 bases at V and 4 bases at J; junction bases unmatched: 4. Germline V gene sequence: CDR1 LNHDA, CDR2 SQIVND (reference sequence). This CDR3 has 14 residues. The variable domain in full, with the rest retrieved from reference TRBV19 and TRBJ2-2, is DGGITQSPKYLFRKEGQNVTLSCEQNLNHDAMYWYRQDPGQGLRLIYYSQIVNDFQKGDIAEGYSVSREKKESFPLTVTSAQKNPTAFYLCASRDRGGTGELFFGEGSRLTVL.

At least ten counts were recorded for this clonotype. The chain links TRBV3-1 to TRBJ1-1; D is possibly TRBD1 (6 bases). V gave up 4 bases and J gave up 0 bases, with 12 bases separating them. This CDR3 is built from 15 residues. Per the germline V gene, CDR1 is LGHDT and CDR2 is YNNKEL (reference sequence). CDR3 nucleotides: TGTGCCAGCAGCCCGGTAGGGGGGTTGAACACTGAAGCTTTCTTT. The encoded protein is CASSPVGGLNTEAFF.